This passage covers 14 T cell receptor beta chains from one sample sequenced in a study of low-dose radiotherapy and immunotherapy resistance in tumors. Sample time point: after trial treatment. Treatment specified: LDRT plus nivolumab, ipilimumab, low-dose cyclophosphamide and aspirin (RACIN trial). First-strand cDNA used TRAV- and TRBV-specific primers, covering alpha and beta chains. TCRs were put through approximately 20 PCR cycles of amplification with Phusion. A constant-region primer and the V-primer adapter served as the primer pair. A single record per CDR3 protein comes from TCRdb applying MiXCR to the reads. The table shows 35,000 to 50,000 distinct CDR3 sequences, with 20% to 25% occurring only once. The sample was PBMCs, taken after low-dose radiotherapy plus immunotherapy. The receptor source for this set is a female donor with ovarian cancer.

At least ten counts were recorded for this clonotype. The chain is built from TRBV7-3 and TRBJ2-7, with D perhaps TRBD1 or TRBD2 (5 bases each). The CDR3 totals 17 residues. Trimming removed 5 bases at V and 2 bases at J, with 22 bases between. Germline V gene sequence: CDR1 SGHTA, CDR2 FQGTGA. The CDR3 DNA reads TGTGCCAGCAGCCCCACTAGAGTAGGGGACGGCACCTACGAGCAGTACTTC. Its protein is CASSPTRVGDGTYEQYF.

Ten or more counts support this clonotype. J is TRBJ1-4 and V is TRBV11-2, with 8 bases that match TRBD1. Losses at the gene ends were 5 bases for V and 6 bases for J; bases not matched to a gene: 5. CDR3 size: 14 residues. Germline V lookup: CDR1 SGHAT, CDR2 FQNNGV. This chain's CDR3 is CASSPGQGYEKLFF. The CDR3 nucleotides read TGTGCCAGCAGCCCAGGACAGGGCTATGAAAAACTGTTTTTT. The complete variable domain, with remaining parts taken from reference TRBV11-2 and TRBJ1-4, reads EAGVAQSPRYKIIEKRQSVAFWCNPISGHATLYWYQQILGQGPKLLIQFQNNGVVDDSQLPKDRFSAERLKGVDSTLKIQPAKLEDSAVYLCASSPGQGYEKLFFGSGTQLSVL.

The chain combines TRBV30 with TRBJ2-7; 7 positions match TRBD1. The germline V gene has CDR1 GTSNPN and CDR2 SVGIG (reference sequence). Trimming took 3 bases from V and 3 from J; bases not matched to a gene: 2. The CDR3 is made up of 12 amino acids. The CDR3 DNA reads TGTGCCTGGAGGGGGACAGTCTACGAGCAGTACTTC. Protein: CAWRGTVYEQYF.

The chain joins TRBV28 to TRBJ2-3, with 8 bases aligning to TRBD1. The CDR3 spans 14 residues. Germline V lookup: CDR1 MDHEN, CDR2 SYDVKM. V lost 9 bases, J lost 6 bases, and 11 bases stayed unmatched. The CDR3 sequence is CASNGQGEGDTQYF. Here the CDR3 DNA reads TGTGCCAGTAATGGACAGGGCGAAGGGGATACGCAGTATTTT.

This clonotype was recorded many times. The V and J genes are TRBV19 and TRBJ2-2; D is perhaps TRBD2 (5 bases). Trimming took 2 bases from V and 8 from J, leaving 15 bases between them. Per germline, CDR1 LNHDA and CDR2 SQIVND (reference sequence). The CDR3 runs 15 residues. CDR3 protein: CASSIPTRFLGELFF. The DNA of the CDR3 is TGTGCCAGTAGTATACCCACTAGGTTCCTAGGGGAGCTGTTTTTT.

The chain combines TRBV28 with TRBJ2-2; 10 positions match TRBD1. From germline, CDR1 is MDHEN and CDR2 SYDVKM. V shed 6 bases, J shed 6 bases, and the junction held 7 bases outside the gene matches. The CDR3 is 15 residues long. The CDR3 DNA reads TGTGCCAGCAGCACAAAGACAGGGGGCCCCGGGGAGCTGTTTTTT. It codes for CASSTKTGGPGELFF.

This clonotype was observed many times. The genes are TRBV6-2 or TRBV6-3 and TRBJ1-2; the D gene is possibly TRBD1 (6 bases). There are 14 residues in the CDR3. Germline loops: CDR1 MNHEY, CDR2 SVGEGT. Trimming left V 5 bases short and J 0 bases short, with 10 bases between. CDR3 nucleotide sequence: TGTGCCAGCAGTGGGACACAATCTAACTATGGCTACACCTTC. Its protein is CASSGTQSNYGYTF.

The rearrangement joins TRBV19 to TRBJ1-5; D gene unclear. V was pared by 9 bases and J by 2 bases, with 17 bases between. The CDR3 consists of 15 residues. CDR1 LNHDA and CDR2 SQIVND come from the germline V gene (reference sequence). Written as DNA, the CDR3 is TGTGCCAGCAGCCAGGTCCTTGGGGGCAATCAGCCCCAGCATTTT. It encodes CASSQVLGGNQPQHF.

This clonotype was recorded at least ten times. V is TRBV6-2 or TRBV6-3 and J is TRBJ1-4, with D uncertain. Germline CDR1 MNHEY, CDR2 SVGEGT. Trimming stripped 5 bases from V and 5 bases from J, with 15 bases between. The length of the CDR3 is 15 residues. CDR3 in DNA: TGTGCCAGCAGTCCCCGGGCGGGCGGAAATGAAAAACTGTTTTTT. Translation gives CASSPRAGGNEKLFF.

This clonotype showed up many times. The V and J genes are TRBV2 and TRBJ2-2, with D possibly being TRBD2 (5 bases). Trimming pared 5 bases from V and 0 bases from J, leaving 16 bases between. Looked up from germline, CDR1 is SNHLY and CDR2 is FYNNEI. This CDR3 region has 17 residues. The CDR3 region is CASSPPRTDANTGELFF. The CDR3 nucleotides are TGTGCCAGCAGTCCCCCCCGGACTGACGCGAACACCGGGGAGCTGTTTTTT.

There are many counts of this clonotype. The chain couples TRBV9 to TRBJ2-1; 7 nucleotides line up with TRBD2. Germline CDR1 reads SGDLS; CDR2 reads YYNGEE. Trimming cost V 5 bases and J 2 bases; bases outside gene matches: 4. This CDR3 spans 14 amino acids. The CDR3 region is CASRGLGAYNEQFF. CDR3 coding DNA: TGTGCCAGCAGAGGACTAGGGGCCTACAATGAGCAGTTCTTC.

This clonotype has ten or more counts. This rearrangement joins TRBV27 to TRBJ2-1; D is perhaps TRBD1 or TRBD2 (5 bases each). V lost 5 bases and J lost 2, with 13 bases in between. The CDR3 is 15 residues long. CDR1 and CDR2 (germline): MNHEY, SMNVEV (reference sequence). The CDR3 reads CASSPGTGPYNEQFF. The DNA for the CDR3 is TGTGCCAGCAGTCCCGGGACCGGCCCCTACAATGAGCAGTTCTTC.

This clonotype was recorded at least ten times. The chain couples TRBV6-2 or TRBV6-3 to TRBJ1-5, with TRBD1 as a possible D gene (5 bases). V was clipped by 4 bases and J by 0 bases, with 25 bases between them. This CDR3 has 20 residues. Germline CDR1 reads MNHEY; CDR2 reads SVGEGT. The CDR3 DNA is TGTGCCAGCAGTTTTGACGGGGCCGCCGGAGGTGCCTATAGCAATCAGCCCCAGCATTTT. Amino acid sequence: CASSFDGAAGGAYSNQPQHF.

This clonotype was observed many times. The chain joins TRBV13 to TRBJ2-7; 10 bases are shared with TRBD1. The ends lost 4 bases at V and 3 bases at J; junction bases unmatched: 12. This CDR3 comprises 17 residues. Germline lookup yields CDR1 PRHDT and CDR2 FYEKMQ (reference sequence). This CDR3 reads CASSYRSAGQGSYEQYF. The CDR3, as DNA: TGTGCCAGCAGCTACAGGTCGGCGGGACAGGGGAGCTACGAGCAGTACTTC. Looking up the rest from reference TRBV13 and TRBJ2-7 gives the full variable domain: AAGVIQSPRHLIKEKRETATLKCYPIPRHDTVYWYQQGPGQDPQFLISFYEKMQSDKGSIPDRFSAQQFSDYHSELNMSSLELGDSALYFCASSYRSAGQGSYEQYFGPGTRLTVT.